This T cell receptor (beta chain) originates from a study of Ad26.COV2.S vaccination and SARS-CoV-2 variants. The treatment was: some 20 received Ad26.COV2.S at low or high dose, single or two shots; roughly five received placebo; per-sample allocation not given. Repertoires come from day 63 after the first vaccine or placebo injection. Generated by immunoSEQ multiplex PCR, the TCRdb table keeps only in-frame clones and is missing some. Here the sample spans around 380,000 clones, roughly nine tenths being singletons. Germline CDR1 SGHVS, CDR2 FQNEAQ. The V end lost 3 bases, the J end lost 4 bases, and 12 bases lay between the germline ends. The CDR3 runs 14 residues.

The sequence was collected from a person between 18 and 65 years old who received the Ad26.COV2.S COVID-19 vaccine or a placebo. The sample in question was peripheral blood, obtained in a trial of Ad26.COV2.S vaccine versus placebo. This chain connects TRBV7-8 to TRBJ1-2, with D maybe TRBD1 (5 bases). This CDR3 reads CASSLAGTFYGYTF. The CDR3 nucleotides are TGTGCCAGCAGCTTGGCTGGGACTTTCTATGGCTACACCTTC.